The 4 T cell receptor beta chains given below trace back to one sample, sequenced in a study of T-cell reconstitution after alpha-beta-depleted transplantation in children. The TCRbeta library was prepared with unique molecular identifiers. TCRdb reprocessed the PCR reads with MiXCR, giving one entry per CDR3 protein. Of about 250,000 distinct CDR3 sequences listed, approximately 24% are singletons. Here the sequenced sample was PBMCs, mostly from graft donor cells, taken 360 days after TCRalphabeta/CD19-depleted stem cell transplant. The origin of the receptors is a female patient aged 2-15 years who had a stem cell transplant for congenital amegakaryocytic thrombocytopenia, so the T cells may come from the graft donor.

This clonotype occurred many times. The CDR3 here is CAIRASGRVVPDTQYF. CDR3 coding DNA: TGTGCCATCAGAGCTAGCGGGCGAGTGGTCCCAGATACGCAGTATTTT. The chain recombines TRBV10-3 with TRBJ2-3, with 8 positions matching TRBD2. The J segment lost 4 bases and the V segment lost 6 bases, leaving 12 bases of the junction unmatched. Germline CDR1 reads ENHRY; CDR2 reads SYGVKD. The CDR3 has 16 residues.

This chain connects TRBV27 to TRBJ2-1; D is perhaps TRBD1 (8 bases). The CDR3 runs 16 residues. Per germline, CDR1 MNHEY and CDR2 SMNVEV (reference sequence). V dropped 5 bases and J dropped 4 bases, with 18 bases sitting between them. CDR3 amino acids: CASSRTGRGTYNEQFF. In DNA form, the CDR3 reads TGTGCCAGCAGTCGGACAGGGAGGGGTACTTACAATGAGCAGTTCTTC.

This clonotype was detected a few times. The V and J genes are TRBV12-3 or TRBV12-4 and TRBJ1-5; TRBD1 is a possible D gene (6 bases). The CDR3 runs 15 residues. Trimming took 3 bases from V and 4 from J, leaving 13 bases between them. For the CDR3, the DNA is TGTGCCAGCAGTTTGGGGGGCGCCGAGAATCAGCCCCAGCATTTT. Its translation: CASSLGGAENQPQHF.

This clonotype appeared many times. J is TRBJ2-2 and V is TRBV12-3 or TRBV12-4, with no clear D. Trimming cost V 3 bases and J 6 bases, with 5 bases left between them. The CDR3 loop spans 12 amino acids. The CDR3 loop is CASSLVPGELFF. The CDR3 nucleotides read TGTGCCAGCAGTTTGGTGCCCGGGGAGCTGTTTTTT.